Below, one T cell receptor (beta chain) is given with its context. Its antigen remains unidentified. Only in-frame clones appear in the TCRdb table, and some are missing; sequencing was by immunoSEQ multiplex PCR. The sample lists some 210,000 clones, 70% to 90% occurring once. These data are taken from a study of cytomegalovirus exposure and HLA in healthy donors. Study observations and caveats: Rare TCR sequences predominated, though certain public TCRs were found in many donors. Overall, around 160 TCR beta chains were annotated as cytomegalovirus-associated. Researchers reported that a few CMV-associated chains were confirmed in vitro as CMV antigen-specific.

Germline V gene sequence: CDR1 MGHRA, CDR2 YSYEKL. The length of the CDR3 is 17 residues. Unmatched junction bases numbered 3, after V lost 0 bases and J lost 0 bases. The donors were in the approximately 130-subject validation cohort, distinct from the 666-subject first cohort. V gene TRBV4-1 combines with J gene TRBJ2-2; 8 bases match TRBD2. The sequenced material came from PBMCs. The source is a woman aged 18-29 years in good health and CMV-seronegative. The CDR3 region is CASSQETSGTNTGELFF. CDR3 in DNA: TGCGCCAGCAGCCAAGAAACTAGCGGTACGAACACCGGGGAGCTGTTTTTT.